This T cell receptor (beta chain) was retrieved from a study of blood T cells in healthy people across ages (dated by TCRdb to the mid-2010s). With regard to the full study: Template switching captured roughly one uniquely barcoded TCR beta cDNA molecule per two T cells in model experiments. To track age-related changes in TCR beta repertoire diversity, the study relied on deep sequencing normalized with unique cDNA molecular identifiers. Four age groups were formed from the donors: young (average approximately 15 years), middle-aged (roughly 38), aged (more than 55) and long-lived (less than 85). To avoid experimental bias, donors of different ages were distributed randomly across sequencing lanes. For two donors (one aged 18 to 30 and one aged 80 or older), the study analyzed two additional independent replicas of 1 million unique cDNA reads from the same blood draw. Paper-wide results and their limitations: Because the CMV infection status of the donors was unknown, age-related changes in expanded clonotypes may potentially have been confounded. Observed TCR beta diversity per million T cells fell roughly linearly with age, and a significant reduction was already apparent by age about 43. Observed TCR beta diversity correlated strongly with the percentage of naive T cells measured by flow cytometry. Estimates of total diversity from one million sequenced T cells were regarded as lower bounds and underestimates. Compared with the aged group, the long-lived group had more naive CD4+ T cells, fewer expanded clones and increased TCR diversity, a pattern suggesting age selection. Bulk unsorted PBMC profiling prevented conclusive comparison of naive and antigen-experienced compartments.

CDR1 and CDR2, per the germline V gene (reference sequence), are GTSNPN and SVGIG. There are 14 amino acids in the CDR3, from cysteine to phenylalanine inclusive. The retained sequence is limited to the CDR3, 42 bases, with the frame set at the first base. Trimmed from V: 3 bases; trimmed from J: 6 bases; junction bases lacking a gene match: 3. Donors were around 37 systemically healthy Caucasian individuals from Russia aged 6 to 90 years. Each donor gave roughly 9.5 milliliters of peripheral blood, collected into EDTA-treated Vacutainer tubes. Ficoll-Paque density-gradient centrifugation was used to isolate PBMCs, with at least 7 million obtained per sample. Total RNA was extracted from PBMCs with Trizol reagent, with at least 6 micrograms obtained per sample. For every donor, flow cytometry on a PBMC aliquot measured the percentage of naive CD45RAhigh/CD27high T cells. Libraries were made using 5' RACE. The run used an Illumina HiSeq 2500. A second roughly 7 to 11 cycle PCR used a sample-barcoded 5' primer and a J-beta primer mix. Each TCR beta cDNA molecule received a unique molecular identifier from a template-switch 5' adaptor carrying 12 random nucleotides. At least 2.5 million CDR3-containing paired-end reads were obtained from each sample. The Mint cDNA synthesis kit, primed by a TRBC-specific oligonucleotide, was used to synthesize first-strand cDNA from all RNA. After uracil-DNA glycosylase treatment, a first 18-cycle PCR used universal primers M1SS and BC2_uni_R on all cDNA. The study's own analysis went as follows. For normalization, 1 million high-quality reads, each with a distinct molecular identifier, were randomly selected from each sample. Instead of being binned into consensus sequences, reads that shared molecular identifiers were thrown out. CDR3 identification, clonotype clustering and error correction used MiTCR with a Q25 quality threshold and the strictest error-elimination algorithm. Lower-bound total TCR beta diversity was estimated with a nonparametric unseen species model using Euler transformation. TCRdb handled the public reads itself, with Q25 trimming in fastp and clone calling in MiXCR, and kept productive beta chains. Every entry covers one CDR3 protein and lists the most common genes and DNA from its rows. It is TCRdb's table, rather than the study itself, that gives the V and J calls and clone size. In this sample the table shows over 950,000 distinct CDR3 sequences, roughly 51% of which occur a single time. The ten largest account for over 20% of the sample.

As regards this clonotype: No cognate antigen has been identified for it. No qualities accompany the bases; no much larger clone lies one base away.

The TCR comes from an older woman in good health. This chain joins TRBV30 to TRBJ1-4, with 11 bases in between that match TRBD1. Sequencing was done on a sample of blood. CDR3 sequence: CAWRRTGGYEKLFF. The nucleotide sequence is TGTGCCTGGAGACGGACAGGGGGCTATGAAAAACTGTTTTTT.